A selection of T cell receptor beta chains follows, all from one sample in a study of blood T cells in healthy people across ages. One entry per CDR3 protein, called by TCRdb with MiXCR from the 5' RACE reads. Among over a million distinct CDR3 sequences listed, under 30% were seen once. These sequences were also reported in another study, on T cells of mothers and their children.

The specimen sequenced was blood. The receptors stem from a girl aged 2-10 years in good health. CDR3s include the opening cysteine and the closing phenylalanine or tryptophan. The D gene is left open where the match is weak. Clone size is stated in some rows and not others, as once, few, many or a class when expanded.

few	.	TRBV3-1	TRBJ2-2	TGTGCCAGCAGCCAAGATCCCACCGGGGAGCTGTTTTTT	CASSQDPTGELFF
few	TRBD1	TRBV20-1	TRBJ1-1	TGCAGGCCGGGACAGAATTTGAACACTGAAGCCTTCTTT	CRPGQNLNTEAFF
few	.	TRBV5-6	TRBJ2-5	TGTGCCAGCAGCTTTAGGAATCTCGAGGGGCAGTACTTC	CASSFRNLEGQYF
.	.	TRBV6-1	TRBJ1-4	TGTGCCAGCAGTGAAGCGAAGGACCGAAATGAAAAACTGTTTTTT	CASSEAKDRNEKLFF
few	.	TRBV7-2	TRBJ2-5	TGTGCCAGCAGCTTAGATACAGGGAAGTTAGAGACCCAGTACTTC	CASSLDTGKLETQYF
few	.	TRBV12-3/TRBV12-4	TRBJ1-4	TGTGCCAGCAGTTTTACGGACAGCCTTAATGAAAAACTGTTTTTT	CASSFTDSLNEKLFF
few	.	TRBV2	TRBJ2-4	TGTGCCAGCAGTGAAGCGAGGGGTGACAAAAACATTCAGTACTTC	CASSEARGDKNIQYF
few	.	TRBV29-1	TRBJ2-3	TGCGTCCCGGAATCAGGGGATACGCAGTATTTT	CVPESGDTQYF
.	.	TRBV12-3/TRBV12-4	TRBJ1-5	TGTGCCAGCAGTCCGGACGGGAATAGCAATCAGCCCCAGCATTTT	CASSPDGNSNQPQHF
.	.	TRBV12-5	TRBJ2-5	TGTGCTAGTGGTTTGGACGGAGAGCCCCAGTACTTC	CASGLDGEPQYF
.	.	TRBV12-3/TRBV12-4	TRBJ2-1	TGTGCCGGATCTGATCTAGGAGTAAATGAGCAGTTCTTC	CAGSDLGVNEQFF
few	.	TRBV20-1	TRBJ2-1	TGCAGTGCTAGGCCCCTGGGATCCTACAATGAGCAGTTCTTC	CSARPLGSYNEQFF
few	.	TRBV7-3	TRBJ2-3	TGTGCCAGCAGAAGTAGCGGTGAAGACACAGATACGCAGTATTTT	CASRSSGEDTDTQYF
few	TRBD1	TRBV29-1	TRBJ2-1	TGCAGCGTCGCACAGGGGGTTCTTGTTGAGCAGTTCTTC	CSVAQGVLVEQFF
.	TRBD2	TRBV20-1	TRBJ2-1	TGCAGTGCCCGACTAGCGGTGTCAAATGAGCAGTTCTTC	CSARLAVSNEQFF
few	.	TRBV6-2/TRBV6-3	TRBJ1-1	TGTGCCAGCAGCCCTTCGACAGCCGGTATTACTGAAGCTTTCTTT	CASSPSTAGITEAFF
few	.	TRBV20-1	TRBJ2-7	TGCAGTGCTAGAGACACTCGGGGGGCCGTCTACGGGCAGTACTTC	CSARDTRGAVYGQYF
.	.	TRBV7-9	TRBJ2-5	TGTGCCAGCAGCTCCTTACTAGTGGGAGAGCAGTACTTC	CASSSLLVGEQYF
.	TRBD2	TRBV12-3/TRBV12-4	TRBJ2-2	TGTGCCAGCGGTCCCCCTGGACTAGCGGGAGTGTACGGGGAGCTGTTTTTT	CASGPPGLAGVYGELFF
few	TRBD1	TRBV12-5	TRBJ1-5	TGTGCTAGTGGTCCTCCAGGGGGGAGCAATCAGCCCCAGCATTTT	CASGPPGGSNQPQHF
few	.	TRBV7-3	TRBJ2-3	TGTGCCAGCAGCCCCAGCGGAGGCGCAGCCACAGATACGCAGTATTTT	CASSPSGGAATDTQYF
.	TRBD2	TRBV7-8	TRBJ2-1	TGTGCCAGCAGCCTCATCCTAGCGGGAGGGCCGAATGAGCAGTTCTTC	CASSLILAGGPNEQFF
few	.	TRBV4-2	TRBJ2-7	TGTGCCAGCAGCCAAGAAGCGTCTCTCTACTACGAGCAGTACTTC	CASSQEASLYYEQYF
few	TRBD2	TRBV9	TRBJ2-3	TGTGCCAGCAGCCCGCGTCCTCGGGAGGGGGACACAGATACGCAGTATTTT	CASSPRPREGDTDTQYF
.	.	TRBV6-5	TRBJ1-4	TGTGCCAGCAGCCGGGGGCGCAACCATGAAAAACTGTTTTTT	CASSRGRNHEKLFF
.	.	TRBV11-3	TRBJ2-5	TGTGCCAGCAACTCGGGGCGGTTGCAGACCCAGTACTTC	CASNSGRLQTQYF
.	.	TRBV6-5	TRBJ2-7	TGTGCCAGCAGACTGGGGGTAGACTACGAGCGGTACTTC	CASRLGVDYERYF
few	TRBD1	TRBV10-3	TRBJ2-2	TGTGCCATCAATCCGGGACAGGGGAGCGGGGAGCTGTTTTTT	CAINPGQGSGELFF
.	.	TRBV29-1	TRBJ2-1	TGTTCCGGTTTTGGATCCTACAATGAGCAGTTCTTC	CSGFGSYNEQFF
.	.	TRBV7-8	TRBJ1-2	TGTGCCAGCAGCTTGCGTCAGGGCCCGGATGGCTACACCTTC	CASSLRQGPDGYTF
.	.	TRBV4-2	TRBJ2-1	TGTGCCAGCAGCCCCATACTGGGGGCCGGGAATGAGCAGTTCTTT	CASSPILGAGNEQFF